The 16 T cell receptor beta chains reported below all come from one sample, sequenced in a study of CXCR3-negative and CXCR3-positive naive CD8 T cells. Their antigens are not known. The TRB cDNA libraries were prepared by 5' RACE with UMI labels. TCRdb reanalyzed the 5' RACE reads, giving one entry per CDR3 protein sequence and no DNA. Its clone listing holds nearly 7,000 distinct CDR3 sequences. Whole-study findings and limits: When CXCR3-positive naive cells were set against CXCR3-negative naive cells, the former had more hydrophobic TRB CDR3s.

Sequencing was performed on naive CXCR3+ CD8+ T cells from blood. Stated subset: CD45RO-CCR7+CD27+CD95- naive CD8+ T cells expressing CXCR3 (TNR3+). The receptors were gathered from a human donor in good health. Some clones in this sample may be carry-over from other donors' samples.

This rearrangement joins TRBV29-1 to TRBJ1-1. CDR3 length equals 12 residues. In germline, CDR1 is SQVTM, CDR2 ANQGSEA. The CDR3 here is CSVGVVGTEAFF.

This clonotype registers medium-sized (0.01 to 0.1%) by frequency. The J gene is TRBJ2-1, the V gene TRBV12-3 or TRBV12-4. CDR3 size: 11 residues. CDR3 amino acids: CASSRTNEQFF.

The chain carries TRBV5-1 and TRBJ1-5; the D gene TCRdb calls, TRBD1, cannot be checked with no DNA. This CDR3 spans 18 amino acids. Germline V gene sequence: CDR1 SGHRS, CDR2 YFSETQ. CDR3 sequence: CASSLGPLGRYSNQPQHF.

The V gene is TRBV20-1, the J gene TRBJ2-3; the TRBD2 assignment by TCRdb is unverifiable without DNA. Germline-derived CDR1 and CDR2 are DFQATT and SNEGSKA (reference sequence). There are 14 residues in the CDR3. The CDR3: CSARGLVRADTQYF.

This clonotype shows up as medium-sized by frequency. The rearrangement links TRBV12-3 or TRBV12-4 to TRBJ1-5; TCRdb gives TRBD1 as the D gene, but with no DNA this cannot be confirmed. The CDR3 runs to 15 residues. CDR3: CASSPGTGGIQPQHF.

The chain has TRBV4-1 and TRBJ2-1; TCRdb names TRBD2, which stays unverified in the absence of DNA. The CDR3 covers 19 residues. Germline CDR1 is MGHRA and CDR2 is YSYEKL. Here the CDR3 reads CASSQGPAGVLKSYNEQFF.

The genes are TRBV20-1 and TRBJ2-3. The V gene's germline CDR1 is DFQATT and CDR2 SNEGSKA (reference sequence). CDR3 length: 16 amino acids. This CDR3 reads CSARDLRQMSTDTQYF.

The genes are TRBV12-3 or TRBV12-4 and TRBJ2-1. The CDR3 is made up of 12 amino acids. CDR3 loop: CASSFSSNEQFF.

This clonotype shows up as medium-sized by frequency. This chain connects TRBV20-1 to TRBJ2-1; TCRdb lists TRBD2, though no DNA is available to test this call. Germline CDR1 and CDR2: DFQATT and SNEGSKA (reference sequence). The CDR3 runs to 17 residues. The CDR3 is CSARIRPRTSGYNEQFF.

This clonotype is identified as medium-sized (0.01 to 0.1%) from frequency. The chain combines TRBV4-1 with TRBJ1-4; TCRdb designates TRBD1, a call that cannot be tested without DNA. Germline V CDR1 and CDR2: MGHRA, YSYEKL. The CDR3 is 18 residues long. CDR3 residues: CASSQVLQDGDLNEKLFF.

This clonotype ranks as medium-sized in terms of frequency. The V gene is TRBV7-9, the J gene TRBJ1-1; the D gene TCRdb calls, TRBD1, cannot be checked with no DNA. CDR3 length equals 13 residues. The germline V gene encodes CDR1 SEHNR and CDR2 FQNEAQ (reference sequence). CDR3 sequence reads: CASSPPGQVRAFF. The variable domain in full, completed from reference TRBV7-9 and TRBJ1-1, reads DTGVSQNPRHKITKRGQNVTFRCDPISEHNRLYWYRQTLGQGPEFLTYFQNEAQLEKSRLLSDRFSAERPKGSFSTLEIQRTEQGDSAMYLCASSPPGQVRAFFGQGTRLTVV.

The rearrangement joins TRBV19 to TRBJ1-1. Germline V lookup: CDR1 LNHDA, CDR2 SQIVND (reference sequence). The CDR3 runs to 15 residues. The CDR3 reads CASSPLFGPNTEAFF.

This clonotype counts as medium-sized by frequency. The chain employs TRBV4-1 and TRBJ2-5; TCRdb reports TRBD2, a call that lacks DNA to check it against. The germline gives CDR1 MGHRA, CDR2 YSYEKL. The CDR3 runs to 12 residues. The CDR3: CASSQGGEAQYF.

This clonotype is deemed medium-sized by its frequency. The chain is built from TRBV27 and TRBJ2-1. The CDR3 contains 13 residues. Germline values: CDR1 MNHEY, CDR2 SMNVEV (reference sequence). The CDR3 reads CASSLFAGNEQFF.

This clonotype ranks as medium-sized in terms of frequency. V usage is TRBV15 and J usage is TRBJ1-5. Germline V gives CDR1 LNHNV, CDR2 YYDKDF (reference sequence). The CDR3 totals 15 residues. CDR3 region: CATSRDPGVNQPQHF.

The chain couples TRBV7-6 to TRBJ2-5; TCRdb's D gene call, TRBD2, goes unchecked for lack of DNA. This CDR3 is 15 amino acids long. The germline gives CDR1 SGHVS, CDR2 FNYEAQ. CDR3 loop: CASSSTSGDQETQYF.